This passage covers 26 T cell receptor beta chains from one sample sequenced in a study of T cell repertoires in cytomegalovirus infection. TCRdb called the reads again in MiXCR, with one record for every CDR3 protein. The sample carries 65,000 to 90,000 distinct CDR3 sequences, 3.7% recorded once. Sequencing was carried out using PBMCs. These receptors came from a human donor in good health (CMV status not recorded). Some clones in this sample may be carry-over from other donors' samples.

Many counts were recorded for this clonotype. This sequence joins TRBV7-2 and TRBJ1-5; weak D call: TRBD1 (5 bases). Germline V gene sequence: CDR1 SGHTA, CDR2 FQGNSA. The CDR3 spans 18 residues. V was cut by 3 bases and J by 2 bases, with 20 bases left in between. In DNA, the CDR3 is TGTGCCAGCAGCTTCTGGACATCTCTGATAGCAGGCAATCAGCCCCAGCATTTT. Its protein is CASSFWTSLIAGNQPQHF.

At least ten counts were recorded for this clonotype. This sequence joins TRBV20-1 and TRBJ1-1; the match to TRBD1 covers 7 bases. CDR3 length: 13 residues. The V segment lost 5 bases and the J segment 3 bases; nucleotides outside the gene matches: 6. The V gene's germline CDR1 is DFQATT and CDR2 SNEGSKA (reference sequence). The CDR3 loop reads CSARHRGDTEAFF. Written as DNA, the CDR3 is TGCAGTGCTCGCCACAGGGGAGACACTGAAGCTTTCTTT.

This clonotype was observed at least ten times. V and J are TRBV7-2 and TRBJ2-3, with D maybe TRBD2 (6 bases). The germline V and J ends were trimmed by 1 base and 3 bases, with 14 bases remaining between them. Germline values: CDR1 SGHTA, CDR2 FQGNSA. This CDR3 spans 16 amino acids. This CDR3 is CASSLVGTGGTDTQYF. The CDR3 region has the DNA TGTGCCAGCAGCTTAGTCGGGACTGGGGGGACAGATACGCAGTATTTT.

This clonotype was recorded at least ten times. The chain has TRBV28 and TRBJ1-2, with D possibly matching TRBD1 (6 bases). The germline V gene has CDR1 MDHEN and CDR2 SYDVKM. This CDR3 is 17 amino acids long. The V gene lost 7 bases and the J gene lost 3 bases, with 24 bases spanning the gap. The CDR3 coding sequence is TGTGCCAGCATACCCTCCCCTGGGTGGGCAGGGGACTATGGCTACACCTTC. Translation gives CASIPSPGWAGDYGYTF.

A remark on this clonotype: The CDR3 carries no conserved terminal phenylalanine or tryptophan, so it likely arises from a read error. This chain links TRBV7-2 with TRBJ1-1; 7 bases fit TRBD1. Germline values: CDR1 SGHTA, CDR2 FQGNSA. The CDR3 loop spans 17 amino acids. Trimming took 3 bases from V and 3 from J; bases not matched to a gene: 13. The DNA for the CDR3 is TGTGCCAGCAGCTTGAGACCGACAGGGAGAGGGTACACTGAAGCTTTCTCT. It specifies CASSLRPTGRGYTEAFS.

This clonotype was counted ten times or more. This rearrangement joins TRBV7-2 to TRBJ1-1; 12 bases are shared with TRBD1. The CDR3 runs to 15 residues. Germline V gene data show CDR1 as SGHTA and CDR2 as FQGNSA. Unmatched junction bases numbered 6, after V lost 5 bases and J lost 5 bases. In DNA form, the CDR3 reads TGTGCCAGCAGCCCAGGGACAGGGGGCAGGACTGAAGCTTTCTTT. Protein product: CASSPGTGGRTEAFF.

This clonotype was counted many times. The DNA for the CDR3 is TGTGCCAGCAGGGGTGTGGGCAATCAGCCCCAGCATTTT. Translating gives CASRGVGNQPQHF. The chain uses TRBV25-1 and TRBJ1-5; D gene unclear. Germline CDR1 MGHDK, CDR2 SYGVNS. The V gene lost 6 bases and the J gene lost 2 bases, with 8 bases spanning the gap. The CDR3 contains 13 residues.

At least ten counts were recorded for this clonotype. This chain uses TRBV7-3 with TRBJ2-1, with D unclear. Trimming took off 4 bases at V and 1 base at J, with 8 bases between the two ends. The CDR3 spans 14 residues. CDR1 SGHTA and CDR2 FQGTGA come from the germline V gene. The CDR3 here is CASSSTPSYNEQFF. The DNA of the CDR3 is TGTGCCAGCAGCTCCACTCCTTCCTACAATGAGCAGTTCTTC.

This clonotype appeared many times. The rearrangement joins TRBV7-8 to TRBJ1-4; D is undetermined. V lost 3 bases to trimming and J lost 0 bases, with 11 bases between them. CDR3 length: 16 residues. Per the germline V gene, CDR1 is SGHVS and CDR2 is FQNEAQ. Here the CDR3 DNA reads TGTGCCAGCAGCTTTCGTACAGTAACAACTAATGAAAAACTGTTTTTT. It is translated as CASSFRTVTTNEKLFF.

This clonotype was counted many times. The chain's CDR3 is CASSPQGDSYGYTF. CDR3 in DNA: TGTGCCAGCAGTCCGCAGGGAGACTCCTATGGCTACACCTTC. This chain links TRBV2 with TRBJ1-2; possibly TRBD1 for D (5 bases). The CDR3 loop spans 14 amino acids. V lost 5 bases and J 4 bases, leaving 14 bases between the germline ends. CDR1 and CDR2 from the germline V gene are SNHLY and FYNNEI. The complete variable domain, with remaining parts taken from reference TRBV2 and TRBJ1-2, reads EPEVTQTPSHQVTQMGQEVILRCVPISNHLYFYWYRQILGQKVEFLVSFYNNEISEKSEIFDDQFSVERPDGSNFTLKIRSTKLEDSAMYFCASSPQGDSYGYTFGSGTRLTVV.

This clonotype was seen ten or more times. V is TRBV6-2 or TRBV6-3 and J is TRBJ2-1; 7 bases line up with TRBD2. The germline V gene has CDR1 MNHEY and CDR2 SVGEGT. The V gene end was trimmed by 6 bases and the J gene end by 10 bases; junction bases not matched to a gene: 18. The CDR3 totals 16 residues. The CDR3 DNA sequence: TGTGCCAGCAGCCGTCTCGCGGGGGTCAGAGGCGGGGAGCAGTTCTTC. Encoded protein: CASSRLAGVRGGEQFF.

This clonotype was seen ten or more times. The rearrangement joins TRBV20-1 to TRBJ2-1, with D maybe TRBD1 (6 bases). The CDR3 sequence is 15 residues long. Trimming pared 5 bases from V and 3 bases from J, leaving 17 bases between. Per germline, CDR1 DFQATT and CDR2 SNEGSKA (reference sequence). The CDR3 reads CSAVYRAGYYNEQFF. The DNA for the CDR3 is TGCAGTGCTGTATACAGGGCAGGGTACTACAATGAGCAGTTCTTC.

This clonotype was counted ten times or more. CDR3 in DNA: TGTGCCAGCAGTTTTCAGGGGGTAAGGAACACTGAAGCTTTCTTT. Protein product: CASSFQGVRNTEAFF. This chain links TRBV28 with TRBJ1-1, with 7 bases matching TRBD1. The length of the CDR3 is 15 residues. Germline V gene sequence: CDR1 MDHEN, CDR2 SYDVKM. Trimming removed 3 bases from V and 1 base from J; junction bases left unmatched: 5.

This clonotype was seen many times. The V gene is TRBV30, the J gene TRBJ1-2; D is unresolved. V was pared by 4 bases and J by 11 bases, with 14 bases between. This CDR3 has 11 amino acids. The germline gives CDR1 GTSNPN, CDR2 SVGIG (reference sequence). CDR3 sequence (DNA): TGTGCCTGGACAGTGGCTGCTGTGTACACCTTC. It specifies CAWTVAAVYTF.

Many counts were recorded for this clonotype. The V call is TRBV7-6, the J call TRBJ2-5; 10 bases are a match to TRBD2. The CDR3 spans 14 residues. With 3 bases clipped from V and 5 bases from J, the junction kept 3 bases outside the gene matches. Looked up from germline, CDR1 is SGHVS and CDR2 is FNYEAQ. The CDR3 DNA is TGTGCCAGCAGCTTCTCTAGCGGGGGTGAGACCCAGTACTTC. Translating gives CASSFSSGGETQYF.

This clonotype was recorded at least ten times. The chain is built from TRBV11-1 and TRBJ1-1; no definite D call. V was shortened by 0 bases and J by 0 bases, with 8 bases between the two germline ends. Germline CDR1 SGHAT, CDR2 FQDESV (reference sequence). The CDR3 has 15 residues. CDR3 residues: CASSLASVLNTEAFF. The CDR3 nucleotides are TGTGCCAGCAGCTTAGCGAGCGTCCTGAACACTGAAGCTTTCTTT.

This clonotype has ten or more counts. The junction shows a germline mismatch at one end, possibly a read error. The V and J genes are TRBV19 and TRBJ2-1; D is perhaps TRBD2 (6 bases). The CDR3 covers 13 residues. In germline, CDR1 is LNHDA, CDR2 SQIVND (reference sequence). The chain's CDR3 is CASSIERGNKQFF. The CDR3 DNA is TGTGCCAGTAGTATAGAGCGGGGCAATAAGCAGTTCTTC.

This clonotype was seen at least ten times. V is TRBV29-1 and J is TRBJ2-1, with 11 bases matching TRBD2. The CDR3 runs to 15 residues. From germline, CDR1 is SQVTM and CDR2 ANQGSEA. The V segment lost 7 bases and the J segment 7 bases; nucleotides outside the gene matches: 12. DNA of the CDR3: TGCAGCGCCAAACTTAGCGGGGGGGCACTGAATGAGCAGTTCTTC. This sequence encodes CSAKLSGGALNEQFF.

The sample holds many counts of this clonotype. The chain recombines TRBV11-2 with TRBJ1-1, with TRBD1 matching 8 bases. The CDR3 sequence is 14 residues long. V shed 5 bases, J shed 3 bases, and the junction held 5 bases outside the gene matches. Germline V gene lookup returns CDR1 SGHAT and CDR2 FQNNGV. CDR3: CASSVRQGYTEAFF. The CDR3 region has the DNA TGTGCCAGCAGCGTACGACAGGGGTACACTGAAGCTTTCTTT. Complete variable domain (other parts from reference TRBV11-2 and TRBJ1-1): EAGVAQSPRYKIIEKRQSVAFWCNPISGHATLYWYQQILGQGPKLLIQFQNNGVVDDSQLPKDRFSAERLKGVDSTLKIQPAKLEDSAVYLCASSVRQGYTEAFFGQGTRLTVV.

The table lists this clonotype with many counts. The rearrangement joins TRBV7-2 to TRBJ1-2; the match to TRBD1 covers 7 bases. Germline assignment: CDR1 SGHTA and CDR2 FQGNSA. Trimming at V came to 3 bases and at J to 2 bases, leaving 6 bases not matched to a gene. The CDR3 runs 15 residues. CDR3 bases: TGTGCCAGCAGCTTGCGCGCGACAGGGAACTATGGCTACACCTTC. It encodes CASSLRATGNYGYTF.

This clonotype has at least ten counts. The rearrangement joins TRBV7-2 to TRBJ2-5; D not certain. The germline gives CDR1 SGHTA, CDR2 FQGNSA. Trimming stripped 4 bases from V and 4 bases from J, with 13 bases between. CDR3 length equals 14 residues. DNA of the CDR3: TGTGCCAGCAGCTCGACTCACGGGTTAGAGACCCAGTACTTC. Residues: CASSSTHGLETQYF.

This clonotype was seen repeatedly, ten times or more. V and J are TRBV7-2 and TRBJ2-3, with 11 bases aligning to TRBD2. The germline CDR1 and CDR2 sequences are SGHTA and FQGNSA. CDR3 length equals 16 residues. Losses at the gene ends were 5 bases for V and 6 bases for J; bases not matched to a gene: 10. In DNA form, the CDR3 reads TGTGCCAGCAGCCTGATAGCGGGGGGGAGCATTGATACGCAGTATTTT. Translating gives CASSLIAGGSIDTQYF.

At least ten counts were recorded for this clonotype. The chain uses TRBV19 and TRBJ2-7; D unclear. Germline V lookup: CDR1 LNHDA, CDR2 SQIVND (reference sequence). The CDR3 runs to 17 residues. Trimming left V 5 bases short and J 5 bases short, with 25 bases between. CDR3 sequence: CASSLNTPGPSAHEQYF. The CDR3 DNA is TGTGCCAGTAGTCTCAACACCCCCGGGCCCTCCGCCCACGAGCAGTACTTC.

This clonotype was seen repeatedly, ten times or more. V and J are TRBV7-8 and TRBJ2-2; D ambiguous. In germline, CDR1 is SGHVS, CDR2 FQNEAQ. This CDR3 is 11 amino acids long. V was shortened by 7 bases and J by 3 bases, with 3 bases between the two germline ends. As DNA, the CDR3 is TGTGCCAGCACCTACACCGGGGAGCTGTTTTTT. Amino acid sequence: CASTYTGELFF.

The sample holds many counts of this clonotype. The J gene is TRBJ1-2, the V gene TRBV7-9; TRBD1 agrees at 7 bases. After removal of 0 bases from V and 7 bases from J, the junction contained 17 bases not matched to a gene. Germline CDR1 is SEHNR and CDR2 is FQNEAQ (reference sequence). This CDR3 has 18 amino acids. The CDR3 here is CASSLARTSGTGDVGYTF. In DNA, the CDR3 is TGTGCCAGCAGCTTAGCGCGAACCTCCGGAACAGGGGATGTTGGCTACACCTTC.

This clonotype showed up many times. This chain links TRBV12-3 or TRBV12-4 with TRBJ1-5; possible D gene TRBD1, 5 bases. The CDR3 loop spans 15 amino acids. Trimming took 1 base from V and 6 from J, leaving 13 bases between them. In nucleotides, the CDR3 is TGTGCCAGCAGTTTAGGGGGGGAGAAGGGTCAGCCCCAGCATTTT. Its protein is CASSLGGEKGQPQHF.